The sequence of this TCR beta chain was determined in a study of T cells in Graves' hyperthyroidism and ophthalmopathy. Study-wide results and caveats: The model predicted ophthalmopathy a median roughly 6.5 months before onset. A 13 V-J signature model discriminated ophthalmopathy versus stable hyperthyroidism.

V lost 4 bases and J 2 bases, leaving 19 bases between the germline ends. CDR1 and CDR2 from the germline V gene are SGHRS and YFSETQ. The length of the CDR3 is 17 residues. Researchers amplified the TCR beta CDR3 regions from RNA transcripts. In the first-round RT-PCR of the TCR CDR3, the HTBI primer set was used. TCRdb called the multiplex PCR reads again in MiXCR, with one record for every CDR3 protein. This table holds roughly 740,000 distinct CDR3 sequences, 16% found once. About this clonotype: As yet, its antigen is unknown.

The sequencing input was blood. The receptor's source is a man younger than 35 with Graves' hyperthyroidism. The gene calls are TRBV5-1 and TRBJ2-1, with D tentatively TRBD1 or TRBD2 (5 bases each). CDR3 in DNA: TGCGCCAGCAGCCCACCTCAGGGACGGCGGCCCTACAATGAGCAGTTCTTC. Amino acid sequence: CASSPPQGRRPYNEQFF.